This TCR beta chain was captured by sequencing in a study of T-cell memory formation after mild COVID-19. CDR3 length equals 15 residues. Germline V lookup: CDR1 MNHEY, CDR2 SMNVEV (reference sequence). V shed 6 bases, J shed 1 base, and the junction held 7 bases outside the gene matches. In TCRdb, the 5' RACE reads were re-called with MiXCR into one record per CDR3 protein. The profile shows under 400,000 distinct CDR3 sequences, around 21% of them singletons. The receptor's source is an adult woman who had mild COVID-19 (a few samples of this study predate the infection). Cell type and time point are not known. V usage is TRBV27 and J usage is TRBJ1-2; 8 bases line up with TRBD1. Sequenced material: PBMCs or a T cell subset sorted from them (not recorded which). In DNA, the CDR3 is TGTGCCAGCAGCTGGGACAGGTTGGATAACTATGGCTACACCTTC. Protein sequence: CASSWDRLDNYGYTF.